A selection of T cell receptor beta chains follows, all from one sample in a study of T cell responses to AZD1222 COVID-19 vaccine. TCRdb's table, derived via immunoSEQ multiplex PCR, lists solely in-frame clones and lacks some. This sample has 250,000 to 300,000 clones, with 85% to 95% found just once. The material was peripheral blood, obtained 28 days after the second AZD1222 dose. The receptor source for this set is an adult who received the AZD1222 COVID-19 vaccine. Both conserved end residues are part of each CDR3. The D gene is left open where the match is weak. Clone sizes are given selectively: once, few, many, or a class where the clone is expanded.

>TRBV18|-|TRBJ2-3|-
TGTGCCAGCTCAACCCAACGGGACACAGATACGCAGTATTTT
CASSTQRDTDTQYF
>TRBV6-2/TRBV6-3|-|TRBJ2-1|TRBD2
TGTGCCAGCAGTACCGGGACTAGCGGGAGGGTGTATGAGCAGTTCTTC
CASSTGTSGRVYEQFF
>TRBV11-1|once|TRBJ2-2|-
TGTGCCAGCAGCTCTCAGGGAGACACCGGGGAGCTGTTTTTT
CASSSQGDTGELFF
>TRBV5-1|-|TRBJ2-7|TRBD2
TGCGCCAGCAGCCCCGACGGGGGGTTGGGATACGAGCAGTACTTC
CASSPDGGLGYEQYF
>TRBV4-3|-|TRBJ1-2|TRBD1
TGCGCCAGCAGCCAAGATTCGGGACAGGGGACCTATGGCTACACCTTC
CASSQDSGQGTYGYTF
>TRBV5-1|-|TRBJ1-6|TRBD1
TGCGCCAGTGGGACAGCGGAAAATAATTCACCCCTCCACTTT
CASGTAENNSPLHF
>TRBV5-1|-|TRBJ1-2|-
TGCGCCAGCAGCTTGGCGGGTGGGGCGGCTGGGAATGGCTACACCTTC
CASSLAGGAAGNGYTF
>TRBV7-9|-|TRBJ2-7|-
TGTGCCAGCAGCACATGGGACGAGCAGTACTTC
CASSTWDEQYF
>TRBV7-8|-|TRBJ2-2|-
TGTGCCAGCAGCCGAGGTGGAGGGGTGAACACCGGGGAGCTGTTTTTT
CASSRGGGVNTGELFF
>TRBV3-1/TRBV3-2|-|TRBJ2-7|-
TGTGCCAGCAGCCAGCAGGGGGGCTCCTACGAGCAGTACTTC
CASSQQGGSYEQYF
>TRBV29-1|-|TRBJ1-1|TRBD1
TGCAGCGTTGAAACGATTCAGGGGGCAGTAGCTTTCTTT
CSVETIQGAVAFF
>TRBV28|-|TRBJ2-5|TRBD1
TGTGCCAGCAGTAGTACAGGGGGTCCTCGGGAGACCCAGTACTTC
CASSSTGGPRETQYF
>TRBV29-1|-|TRBJ1-2|-
TGCAGCGTTGACCGGGGTACCAACTATGGCTACACCTTC
CSVDRGTNYGYTF
>TRBV9|-|TRBJ2-3|-
TGTGCCAGCAGCTCTACTAGCACAGATACGCAGTATTTT
CASSSTSTDTQYF
>TRBV25-1|-|TRBJ2-1|-
TGTGCCAGCAGTCGGTTGCGGGAAGACCAGTTCTTC
CASSRLREDQFF
>TRBV5-1|-|TRBJ1-6|TRBD1
TGCGCCAGCAGCTTTCAGGGGGAGGATTCACCCCTCCACTTT
CASSFQGEDSPLHF
>TRBV6-5|-|TRBJ1-2|-
TGTGCCAGCAGGGGGATAAACTATGGCTACACCTTC
CASRGINYGYTF
>TRBV7-9|-|TRBJ2-1|-
TGTGCCAGCAGCCGGGGGAGTTACAATGAGCAGTTCTTC
CASSRGSYNEQFF
>TRBV6-2/TRBV6-3|-|TRBJ2-7|TRBD2
TGTGCCAGCAGTACACTAGCGGGAGCGGGAGAGCAGTACTTC
CASSTLAGAGEQYF
>TRBV6-5|-|TRBJ1-2|TRBD1
TGTGCCAGCACCCTGCGGACAGGGGCCAATGGCTACACCTTC
CASTLRTGANGYTF
>TRBV20-1|-|TRBJ1-5|-
TGCAGTGCTAGTCGGGGCAGCAATCAGCCCCAGCATTTT
CSASRGSNQPQHF
>TRBV28|-|TRBJ2-7|-
TGTGCCATCCGAGGGGGGACCTACGAGCAGTACTTC
CAIRGGTYEQYF
>TRBV19|-|TRBJ1-5|-
TGTGCCAGTAGTATTAAAGACAATCAGCCCCAGCATTTT
CASSIKDNQPQHF
>TRBV4-1|-|TRBJ2-2|-
TGCGCCAGCAGCCGATTGGGGGCCGGGGAGCTGTTTTTT
CASSRLGAGELFF
>TRBV18|-|TRBJ1-4|-
TGTGCCAGCTCACCCTGGGCCCTTTCCGAAAAACTGTTTTTT
CASSPWALSEKLFF
>TRBV6-5|-|TRBJ2-7|-
TGTGCCAGCAGCCCCGGGGGATACGAGCAGTACTTC
CASSPGGYEQYF
>TRBV6-2/TRBV6-3|-|TRBJ1-4|-
TGTGCCAGCAGCATCAGGACACTTGCAACTAATGAAAAACTGTTTTTT
CASSIRTLATNEKLFF
>TRBV10-2|-|TRBJ1-3|TRBD1
TGCGCCAGCAGGGGGACAGGGGTCTCTGGAAACACCATATATTTT
CASRGTGVSGNTIYF
>TRBV2|once|TRBJ2-3|-
TGTGCCAGCACGCGCCTTGGTAGGCCGTATTTT
CASTRLGRPYF
>TRBV29-1|-|TRBJ2-7|TRBD1
TGCAGCGTTGTAATCCCCGGACAGGGGGACGAGCAGTACTTC
CSVVIPGQGDEQYF
>TRBV27|-|TRBJ1-5|-
TGTGCCAGCAGTGGGGGGACTTCAGGCAATCAGCCCCAGCATTTT
CASSGGTSGNQPQHF
>TRBV27|-|TRBJ1-4|-
TGTGCCAGCAGTGGGGGGAGTGAAAAACTGTTTTTT
CASSGGSEKLFF
>TRBV12-5|once|TRBJ2-7|TRBD1
TGTGCTAGTGGCCCTGGGACAGGGCGACACGAGCAGTACTTC
CASGPGTGRHEQYF
>TRBV6-5|-|TRBJ2-3|-
TGTGCCAGCACCAACAACCCTGAGGAAGATACGCAGTATTTT
CASTNNPEEDTQYF
>TRBV10-3|-|TRBJ1-5|-
TGTGCCATCAGACCGGGGCTCAATCAGCCCCAGCATTTT
CAIRPGLNQPQHF
>TRBV29-1|-|TRBJ1-5|-
TGCAGCGTTGTTGTGGGCCCAGATCGCAATCAGCCCCAGCATTTT
CSVVVGPDRNQPQHF
>TRBV27|-|TRBJ1-5|-
TGTGCCAGCGGACCCAATCAGCCCCAGCATTTT
CASGPNQPQHF
>TRBV6-2/TRBV6-3|-|TRBJ2-1|-
TGTGCCAGCAGTTACACACAGGGAGAGGGGCAGTTCTTC
CASSYTQGEGQFF
>TRBV18|-|TRBJ2-1|-
TGTGCCAGCTCACCGAGACAGACAAATTACAATGAGCAGTTCTTC
CASSPRQTNYNEQFF
>TRBV5-1|-|TRBJ2-2|TRBD2
TGCGCCAGCAGCTTCGGCGGGACTAGCGGGAGGGCAGCCGGGGAGCTGTTTTTT
CASSFGGTSGRAAGELFF
>TRBV6-2/TRBV6-3|once|TRBJ2-6|-
TGTGCCAGCAGCCCTTGGGTAGGGGGGACCTCTGGGGCCAACGTCCTGACTTTC
CASSPWVGGTSGANVLTF
>TRBV7-8|-|TRBJ2-7|TRBD2
TGTGCCAGCAGCTTGGGCGGACTAGCGGGATTCGGCTACGAGCAGTACTTC
CASSLGGLAGFGYEQYF
>TRBV3-1/TRBV3-2|-|TRBJ2-3|-
TGTGCCAGCAGCCGCGGGACAGTGGAGTGGACAGATACGCAGTATTTT
CASSRGTVEWTDTQYF
>TRBV6-5|-|TRBJ1-1|-
TGTGCCAGCAGTTACCTCCTTGGGCTGAACACTGAAGCTTTCTTT
CASSYLLGLNTEAFF
>TRBV3-1/TRBV3-2|-|TRBJ2-3|-
TGTGCCAGCAGCCAAGGAAGTTTTAGCACAGATACGCAGTATTTT
CASSQGSFSTDTQYF
>TRBV28|-|TRBJ1-6|TRBD1
TGTGCCAGCAGGGACAGGGCCCATTCACCCCTCCACTTT
CASRDRAHSPLHF
>TRBV21-1|-|TRBJ2-7|-
TGTGCCAGCAGCAAAGTTCGGTACAGGGCTAACGAGCAGTACTTC
CASSKVRYRANEQYF
>TRBV6-1|-|TRBJ1-1|-
TGTGCCAGCAGTGAACAGGCGAACACTGAAGCTTTCTTT
CASSEQANTEAFF
>TRBV6-1|-|TRBJ2-1|-
TGTGCCAGCAGTGAGATACCCCCCAGAGTCCTGGGCGATGAGCAGTTCTTC
CASSEIPPRVLGDEQFF
>TRBV6-5|-|TRBJ1-1|-
TGTGCCAGCAGTTACGACAGACGGAGGAACACTGAAGCTTTCTTT
CASSYDRRRNTEAFF
>TRBV3-1/TRBV3-2|-|TRBJ1-2|TRBD1
TGTGCCAGCAGCCAAGATTACAGGGGTGGCGGCTACACCTTC
CASSQDYRGGGYTF
>TRBV6-5|once|TRBJ2-1|-
TGTGCCAGCGAGTTGGGGGCGGCCTCCTACAATGAGCAGTTCTTC
CASELGAASYNEQFF
>TRBV2|-|TRBJ1-2|-
TGTGCCCAAGTGAGGGGTCTGGGCCATGGCTACACCTTC
CAQVRGLGHGYTF
>TRBV27|-|TRBJ2-5|-
TGTGCCAGCAGTTTATTAGGTCGGCAAGAGACCCAGTACTTC
CASSLLGRQETQYF
>TRBV18|-|TRBJ1-4|TRBD1
TGTGCCAGCTCACTATGGACAGGGACAACTAATGAAAAACTGTTTTTT
CASSLWTGTTNEKLFF
>TRBV19|-|TRBJ1-2|-
TGTGCCAGTAGTTCGCAGGGACGGCTAGCTAACTATGGCTACACCTTC
CASSSQGRLANYGYTF
>TRBV5-1|-|TRBJ1-1|-
TGCGCCAGCAAGGGGTTTACCTCGAGTGCTGAAGCTTTCTTT
CASKGFTSSAEAFF
>TRBV6-6|-|TRBJ1-3|-
TGTGCCAGCAGGGATACAGGAACCTCTGGAAACACCATATATTTT
CASRDTGTSGNTIYF